The T cell receptor beta chain under discussion was sequenced for a study of shared clonotypes between healthy human individuals. On the study more broadly: A donor's plate count was three for CD4 naive and three for CD4 memory; CD8 naive had two and CD8 memory one.

Generated by immunoSEQ multiplex PCR, the TCRdb table keeps only in-frame clones and is missing some. The table lists 950,000 to 1,300,000 clones, under 80% of them singletons. This clone was found once. V was shortened by 1 base and J by 6 bases, with 11 bases between the two germline ends. Germline V gene sequence: CDR1 SGHRS, CDR2 YFSETQ. This CDR3 contains 13 residues. This rearrangement joins TRBV5-1 to TRBJ2-7; D is unclear. The source of this sequence is a man between 18 and 29 years old in good health. What was sequenced was memory CD4+ T cells sorted from blood. Described subset: CD45RA-negative fraction. For the CDR3, the DNA is TGCGCCAGCAGCTTGCAAAGGTCTGGCGAGCAGTACTTC. This translates into CASSLQRSGEQYF.